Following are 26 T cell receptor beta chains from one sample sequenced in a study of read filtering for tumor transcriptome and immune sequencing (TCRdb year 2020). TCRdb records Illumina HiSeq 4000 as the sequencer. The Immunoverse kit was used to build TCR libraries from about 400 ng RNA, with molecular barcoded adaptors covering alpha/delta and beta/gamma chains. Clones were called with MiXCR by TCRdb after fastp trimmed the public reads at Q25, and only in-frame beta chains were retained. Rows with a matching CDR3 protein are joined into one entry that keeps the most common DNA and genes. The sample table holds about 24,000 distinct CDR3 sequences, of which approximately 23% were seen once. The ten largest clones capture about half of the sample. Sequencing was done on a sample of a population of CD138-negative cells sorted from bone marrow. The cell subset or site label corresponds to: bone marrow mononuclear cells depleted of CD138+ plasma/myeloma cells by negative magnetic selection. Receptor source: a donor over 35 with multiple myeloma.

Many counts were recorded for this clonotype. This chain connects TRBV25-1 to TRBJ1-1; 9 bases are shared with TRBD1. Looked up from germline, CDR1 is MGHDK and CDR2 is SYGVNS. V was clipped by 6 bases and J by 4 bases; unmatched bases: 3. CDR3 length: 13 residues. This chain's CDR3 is CASRQGAATEAFF. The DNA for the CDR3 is TGTGCCAGCAGACAGGGGGCGGCCACTGAAGCTTTCTTT.

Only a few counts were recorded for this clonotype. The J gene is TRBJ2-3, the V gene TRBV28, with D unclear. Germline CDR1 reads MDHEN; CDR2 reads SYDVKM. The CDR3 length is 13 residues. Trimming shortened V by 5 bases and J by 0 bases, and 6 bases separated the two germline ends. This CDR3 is CASSRHSTDTQYF. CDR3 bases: TGTGCCAGCAGTCGCCATAGCACAGATACGCAGTATTTT.

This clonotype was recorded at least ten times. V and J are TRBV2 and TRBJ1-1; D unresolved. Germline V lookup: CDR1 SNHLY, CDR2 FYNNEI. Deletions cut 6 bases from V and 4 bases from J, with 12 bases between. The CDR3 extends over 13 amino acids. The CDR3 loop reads CASRVDKITEAFF. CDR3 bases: TGTGCCAGCAGAGTCGACAAAATCACTGAAGCTTTCTTT.

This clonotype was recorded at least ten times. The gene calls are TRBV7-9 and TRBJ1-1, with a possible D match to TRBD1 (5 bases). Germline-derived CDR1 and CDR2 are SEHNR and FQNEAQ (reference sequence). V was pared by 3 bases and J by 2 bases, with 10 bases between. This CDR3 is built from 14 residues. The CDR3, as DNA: TGTGCCAGCAGCTTGTATGACAGCAACACTGAAGCTTTCTTT. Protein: CASSLYDSNTEAFF.

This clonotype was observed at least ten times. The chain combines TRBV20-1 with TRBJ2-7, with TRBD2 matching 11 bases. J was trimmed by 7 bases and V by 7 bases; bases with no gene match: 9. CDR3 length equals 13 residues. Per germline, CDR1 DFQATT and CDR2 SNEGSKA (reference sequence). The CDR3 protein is CSVISGGAQEQYF. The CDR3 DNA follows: TGCAGTGTTATTAGCGGGGGGGCCCAGGAGCAGTACTTC.

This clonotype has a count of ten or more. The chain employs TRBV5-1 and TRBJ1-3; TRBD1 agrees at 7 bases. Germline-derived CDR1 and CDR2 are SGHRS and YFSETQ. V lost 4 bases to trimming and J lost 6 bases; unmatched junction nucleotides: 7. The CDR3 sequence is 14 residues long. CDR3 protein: CASSMGTAQNTIYF. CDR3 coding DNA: TGCGCCAGCAGCATGGGGACAGCACAAAACACCATATATTTT.

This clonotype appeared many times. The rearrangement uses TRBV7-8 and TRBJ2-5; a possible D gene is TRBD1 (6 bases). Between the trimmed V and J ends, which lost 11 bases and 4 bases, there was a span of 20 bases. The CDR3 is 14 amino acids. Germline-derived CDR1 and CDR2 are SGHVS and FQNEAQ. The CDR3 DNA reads TGTGCCTCCTCCAACAGGGTTCGGGCAGAGACCCAGTACTTC. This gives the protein CASSNRVRAETQYF.

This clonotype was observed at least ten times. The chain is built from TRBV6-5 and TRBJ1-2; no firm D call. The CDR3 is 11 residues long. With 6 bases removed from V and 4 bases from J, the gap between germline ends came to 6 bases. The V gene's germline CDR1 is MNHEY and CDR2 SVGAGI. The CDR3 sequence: CASRGGYGYTF. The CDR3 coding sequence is TGTGCCAGCAGGGGAGGCTATGGCTACACCTTC.

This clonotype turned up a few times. CDR3 sequence reads: CASSPPGGQGIHEQYF. DNA of the CDR3: TGTGCCAGCTCACCACCGGGTGGACAGGGGATCCACGAGCAGTACTTC. This chain links TRBV18 with TRBJ2-7; 9 bases are a match to TRBD1. The junction had 8 bases not matched to a gene; V was cut back by 0 bases and J by 5 bases. The germline CDR1 and CDR2 sequences are KGHSH and LQKENI. The length of the CDR3 is 16 residues.

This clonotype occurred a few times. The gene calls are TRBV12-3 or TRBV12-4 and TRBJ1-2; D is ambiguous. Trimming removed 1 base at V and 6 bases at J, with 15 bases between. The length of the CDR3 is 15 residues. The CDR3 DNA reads TGTGCCAGCAGTTTAGTTGGCAGTAGGTTCGATGGCTACACCTTC. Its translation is CASSLVGSRFDGYTF.

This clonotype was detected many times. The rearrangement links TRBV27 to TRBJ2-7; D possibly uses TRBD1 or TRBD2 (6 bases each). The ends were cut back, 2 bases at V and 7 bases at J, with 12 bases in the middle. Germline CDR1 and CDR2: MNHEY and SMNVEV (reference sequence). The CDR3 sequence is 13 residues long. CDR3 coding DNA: TGTGCCAGCAGTTTAAAAGGGGGGCGGGAGCAGTACTTC. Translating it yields CASSLKGGREQYF.

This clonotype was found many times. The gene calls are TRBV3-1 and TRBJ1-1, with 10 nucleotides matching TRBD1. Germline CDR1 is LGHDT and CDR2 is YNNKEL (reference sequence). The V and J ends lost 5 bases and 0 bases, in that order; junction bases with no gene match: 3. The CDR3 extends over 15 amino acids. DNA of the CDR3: TGTGCCAGCAGCGCGACAGGGGGCATGAACACTGAAGCTTTCTTT. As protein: CASSATGGMNTEAFF. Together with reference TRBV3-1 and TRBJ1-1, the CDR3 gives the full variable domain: DTAVSQTPKYLVTQMGNDKSIKCEQNLGHDTMYWYKQDSKKFLKIMFSYNNKELIINETVPNRFSPKSPDKAHLNLHINSLELGDSAVYFCASSATGGMNTEAFFGQGTRLTVV.

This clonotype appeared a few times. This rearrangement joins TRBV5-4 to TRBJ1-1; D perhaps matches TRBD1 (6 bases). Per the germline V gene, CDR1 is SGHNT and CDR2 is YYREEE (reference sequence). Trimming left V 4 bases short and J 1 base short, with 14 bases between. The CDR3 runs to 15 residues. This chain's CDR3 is CASSPGGGENTEAFF. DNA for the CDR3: TGTGCCAGCAGCCCGGGAGGGGGGGAGAACACTGAAGCTTTCTTT.

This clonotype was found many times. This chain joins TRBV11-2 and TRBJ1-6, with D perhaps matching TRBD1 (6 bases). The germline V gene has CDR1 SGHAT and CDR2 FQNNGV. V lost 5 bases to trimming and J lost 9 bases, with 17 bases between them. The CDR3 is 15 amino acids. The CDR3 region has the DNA TGTGCCAGCAGCCCCACGACAGGAGGCCCTTCACCCCTCCACTTT. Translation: CASSPTTGGPSPLHF. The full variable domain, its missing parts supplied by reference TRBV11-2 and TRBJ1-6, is EAGVAQSPRYKIIEKRQSVAFWCNPISGHATLYWYQQILGQGPKLLIQFQNNGVVDDSQLPKDRFSAERLKGVDSTLKIQPAKLEDSAVYLCASSPTTGGPSPLHFGNGTRLTVT.

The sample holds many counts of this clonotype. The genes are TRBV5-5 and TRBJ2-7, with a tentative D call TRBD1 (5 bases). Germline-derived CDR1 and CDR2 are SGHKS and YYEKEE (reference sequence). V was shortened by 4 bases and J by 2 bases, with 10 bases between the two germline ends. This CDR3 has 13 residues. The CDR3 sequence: CASSPDIPYEQYF. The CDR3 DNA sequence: TGTGCCAGCAGCCCGGACATCCCCTACGAGCAGTACTTC.

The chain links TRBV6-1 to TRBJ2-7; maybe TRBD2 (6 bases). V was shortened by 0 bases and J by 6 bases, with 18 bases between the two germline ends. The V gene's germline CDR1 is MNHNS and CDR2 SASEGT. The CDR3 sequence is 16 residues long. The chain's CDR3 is CASSEAAGSATTEQYF. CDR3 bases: TGTGCCAGCAGTGAAGCTGCGGGGTCTGCTACTACCGAGCAGTACTTC.

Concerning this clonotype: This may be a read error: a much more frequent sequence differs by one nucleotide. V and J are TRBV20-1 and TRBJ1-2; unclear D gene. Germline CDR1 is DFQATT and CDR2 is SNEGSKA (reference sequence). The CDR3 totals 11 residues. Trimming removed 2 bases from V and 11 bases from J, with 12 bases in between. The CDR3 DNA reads TGCAGTGCTAGATGGCGCTTTGCTTACACCTTC. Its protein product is CSARWRFAYTF.

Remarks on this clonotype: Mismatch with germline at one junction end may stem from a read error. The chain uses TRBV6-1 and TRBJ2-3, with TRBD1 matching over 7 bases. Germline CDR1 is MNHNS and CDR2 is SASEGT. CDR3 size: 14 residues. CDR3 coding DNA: TGTGCCAGCAGTTACTCTGGACAGGTAGATTCGCAGTGTTTT. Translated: CASSYSGQVDSQCF.

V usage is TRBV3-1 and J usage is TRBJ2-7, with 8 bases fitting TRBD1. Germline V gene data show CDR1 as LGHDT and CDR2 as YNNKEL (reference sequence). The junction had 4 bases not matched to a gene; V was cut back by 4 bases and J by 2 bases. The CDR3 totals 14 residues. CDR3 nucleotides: TGTGCCAGCAGCCTGGGACAGGTAACCTACGAGCAGTACTTC. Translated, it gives CASSLGQVTYEQYF.

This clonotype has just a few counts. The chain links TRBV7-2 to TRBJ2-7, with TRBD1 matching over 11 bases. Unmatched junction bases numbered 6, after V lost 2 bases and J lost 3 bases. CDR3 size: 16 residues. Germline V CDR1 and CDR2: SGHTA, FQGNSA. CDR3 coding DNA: TGTGCCAGCAGCTTATCCCGGACAGGGGGCTACTACGAGCAGTACTTC. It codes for CASSLSRTGGYYEQYF.

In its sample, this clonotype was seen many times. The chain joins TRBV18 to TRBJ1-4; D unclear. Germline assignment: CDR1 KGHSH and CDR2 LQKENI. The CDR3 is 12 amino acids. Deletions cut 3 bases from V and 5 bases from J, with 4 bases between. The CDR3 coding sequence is TGTGCCAGCTCACCCAAAAATGAAAAACTGTTTTTT. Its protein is CASSPKNEKLFF. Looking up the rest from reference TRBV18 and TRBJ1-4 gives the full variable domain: NAGVMQNPRHLVRRRGQEARLRCSPMKGHSHVYWYRQLPEEGLKFMVYLQKENIIDESGMPKERFSAEFPKEGPSILRIQQVVRGDSAAYFCASSPKNEKLFFGSGTQLSVL.

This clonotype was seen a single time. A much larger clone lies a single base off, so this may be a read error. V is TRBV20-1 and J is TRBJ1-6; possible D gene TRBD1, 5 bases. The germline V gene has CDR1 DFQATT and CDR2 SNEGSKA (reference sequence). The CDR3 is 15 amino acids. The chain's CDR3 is CNARERATGNSPLHF. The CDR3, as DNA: TGCAATGCTAGAGAAAGGGCCACAGGCAATTCACCCCTCCACTTT.

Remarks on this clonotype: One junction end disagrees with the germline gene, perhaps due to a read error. The CDR3 nucleotides read TGTGGCAGCAGCTTGGTCGGGACAGCCTTAATCACAGCTACGCAGTATTTT. This sequence encodes CGSSLVGTALITATQYF. This rearrangement joins TRBV5-6 to TRBJ2-3, with 7 nucleotides matching TRBD1. Germline V gives CDR1 SGHDT, CDR2 YYEEEE. The CDR3 has 17 residues.

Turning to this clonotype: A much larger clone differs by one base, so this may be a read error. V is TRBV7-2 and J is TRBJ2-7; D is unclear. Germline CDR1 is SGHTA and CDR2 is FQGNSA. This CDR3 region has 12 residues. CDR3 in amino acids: CASSPSSYEPYF. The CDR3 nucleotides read TGTGCCAGCAGCCCCAGCTCCTACGAGCCGTACTTC. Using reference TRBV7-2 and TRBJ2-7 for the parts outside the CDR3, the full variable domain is GAGVSQSPSNKVTEKGKDVELRCDPISGHTALYWYRQSLGQGLEFLIYFQGNSAPDKSGLPSDRFSAERTGGSVSTLTIQRTQQEDSAVYLCASSPSSYEPYFGPGTRLTVT.

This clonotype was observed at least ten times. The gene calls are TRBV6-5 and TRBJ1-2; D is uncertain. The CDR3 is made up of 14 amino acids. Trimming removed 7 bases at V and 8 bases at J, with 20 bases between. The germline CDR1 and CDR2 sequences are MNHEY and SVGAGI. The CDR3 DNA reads TGTGCCAGCACCGACATAGGGAGAGGCAAAGGCTACACCTTC. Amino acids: CASTDIGRGKGYTF.

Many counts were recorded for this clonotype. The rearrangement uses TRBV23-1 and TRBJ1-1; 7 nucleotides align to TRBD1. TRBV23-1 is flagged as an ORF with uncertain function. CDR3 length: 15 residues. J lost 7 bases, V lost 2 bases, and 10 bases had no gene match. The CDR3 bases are TGCGCCAGCAGTCAAGGATTCCGGACAGGATGTGAAGCTTTCTTT. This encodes CASSQGFRTGCEAFF.